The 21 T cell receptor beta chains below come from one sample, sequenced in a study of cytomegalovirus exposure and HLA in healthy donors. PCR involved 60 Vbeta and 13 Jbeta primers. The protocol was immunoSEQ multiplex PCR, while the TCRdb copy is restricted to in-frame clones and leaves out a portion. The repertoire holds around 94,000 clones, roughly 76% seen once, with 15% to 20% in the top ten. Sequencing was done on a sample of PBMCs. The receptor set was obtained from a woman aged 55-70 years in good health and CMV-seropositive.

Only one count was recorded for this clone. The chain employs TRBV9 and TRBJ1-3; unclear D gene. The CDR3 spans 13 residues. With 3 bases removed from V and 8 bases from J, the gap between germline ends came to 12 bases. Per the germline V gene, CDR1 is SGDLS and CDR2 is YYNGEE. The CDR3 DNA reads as TGTGCCAGCAGCGGGGGAGACAAGGACACCATATATTTT. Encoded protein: CASSGGDKDTIYF.

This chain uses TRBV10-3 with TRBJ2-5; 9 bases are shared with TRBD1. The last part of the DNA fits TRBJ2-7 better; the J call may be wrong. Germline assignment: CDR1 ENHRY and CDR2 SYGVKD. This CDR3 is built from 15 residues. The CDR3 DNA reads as TGTGCCATCAGAGCTATGACAGGGGGTGTGTACGAGCAGTACTTC. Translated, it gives CAIRAMTGGVYEQYF.

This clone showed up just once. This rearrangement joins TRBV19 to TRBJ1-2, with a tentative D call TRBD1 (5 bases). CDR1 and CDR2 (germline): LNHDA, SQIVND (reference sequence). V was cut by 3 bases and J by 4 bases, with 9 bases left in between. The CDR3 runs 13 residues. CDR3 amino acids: CASSIAGLYGYTF. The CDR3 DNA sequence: TGTGCCAGTAGTATCGCGGGACTCTATGGCTACACCTTC.

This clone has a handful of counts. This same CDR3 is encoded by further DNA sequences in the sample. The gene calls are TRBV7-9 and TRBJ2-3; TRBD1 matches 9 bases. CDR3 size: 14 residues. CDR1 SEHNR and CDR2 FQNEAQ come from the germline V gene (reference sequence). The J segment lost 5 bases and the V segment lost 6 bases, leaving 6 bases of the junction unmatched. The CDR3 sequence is CASSFGQGIDTQYF. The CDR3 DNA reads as TGTGCCAGCAGTTTTGGACAGGGGATAGATACGCAGTATTTT.

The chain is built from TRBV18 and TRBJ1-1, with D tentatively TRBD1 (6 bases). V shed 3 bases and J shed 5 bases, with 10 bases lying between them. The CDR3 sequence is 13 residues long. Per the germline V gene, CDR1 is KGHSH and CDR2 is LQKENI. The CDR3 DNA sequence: TGTGCCAGCTCACCGGCGGGGGCTACTGAAGCTTTCTTT. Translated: CASSPAGATEAFF.

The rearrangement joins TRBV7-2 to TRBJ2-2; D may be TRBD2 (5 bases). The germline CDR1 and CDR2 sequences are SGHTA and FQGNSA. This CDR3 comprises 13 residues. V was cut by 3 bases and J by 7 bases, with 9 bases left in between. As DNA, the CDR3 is TGTGCCAGCAGCTTGAGGGAGCACGGGGAGCTGTTTTTT. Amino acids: CASSLREHGELFF.

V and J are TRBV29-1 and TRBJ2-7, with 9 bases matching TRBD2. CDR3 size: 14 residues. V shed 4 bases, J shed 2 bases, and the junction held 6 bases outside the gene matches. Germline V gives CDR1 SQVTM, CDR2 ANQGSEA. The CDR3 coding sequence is TGCAGCGTTGGTGGCGGGAGGGACCCCTACGAGCAGTACTTC. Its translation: CSVGGGRDPYEQYF.

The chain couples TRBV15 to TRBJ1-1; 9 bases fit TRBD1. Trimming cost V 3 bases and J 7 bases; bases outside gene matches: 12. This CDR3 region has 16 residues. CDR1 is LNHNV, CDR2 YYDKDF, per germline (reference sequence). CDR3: CATSSTGTGPRGEAFF. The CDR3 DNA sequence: TGTGCCACCAGCAGCACCGGGACAGGGCCCAGGGGTGAAGCTTTCTTT.

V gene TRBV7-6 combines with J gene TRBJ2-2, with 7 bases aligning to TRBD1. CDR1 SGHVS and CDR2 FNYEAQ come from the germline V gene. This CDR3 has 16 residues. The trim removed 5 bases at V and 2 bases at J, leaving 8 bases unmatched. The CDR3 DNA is TGTGCCAGCAGCCGCCTGAGGGACAGCAACACCGGGGAGCTGTTTTTT. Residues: CASSRLRDSNTGELFF.

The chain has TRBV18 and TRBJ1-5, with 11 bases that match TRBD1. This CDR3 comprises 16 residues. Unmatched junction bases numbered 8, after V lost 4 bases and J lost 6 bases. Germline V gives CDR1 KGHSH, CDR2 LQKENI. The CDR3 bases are TGTGCCAGCTCACAAGGACAGGGGGCTATGGGTCAGCCCCAGCATTTT. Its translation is CASSQGQGAMGQPQHF. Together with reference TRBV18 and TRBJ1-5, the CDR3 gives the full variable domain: NAGVMQNPRHLVRRRGQEARLRCSPMKGHSHVYWYRQLPEEGLKFMVYLQKENIIDESGMPKERFSAEFPKEGPSILRIQQVVRGDSAAYFCASSQGQGAMGQPQHFGDGTRLSIL.

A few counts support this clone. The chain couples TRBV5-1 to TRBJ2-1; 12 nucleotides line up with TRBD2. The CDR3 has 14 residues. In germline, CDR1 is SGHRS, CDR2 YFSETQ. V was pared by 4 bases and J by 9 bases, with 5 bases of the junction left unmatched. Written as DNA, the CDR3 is TGCGCCAGCAGCGATAGACTAGCGGGAGCTGAGCAGTTCTTC. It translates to CASSDRLAGAEQFF.

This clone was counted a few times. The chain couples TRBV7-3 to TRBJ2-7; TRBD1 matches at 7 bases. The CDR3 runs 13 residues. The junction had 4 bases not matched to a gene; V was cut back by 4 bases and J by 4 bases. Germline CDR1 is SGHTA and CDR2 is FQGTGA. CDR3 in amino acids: CASSSGTEYEQYF. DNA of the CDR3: TGTGCCAGCAGCTCCGGGACAGAGTACGAGCAGTACTTC.

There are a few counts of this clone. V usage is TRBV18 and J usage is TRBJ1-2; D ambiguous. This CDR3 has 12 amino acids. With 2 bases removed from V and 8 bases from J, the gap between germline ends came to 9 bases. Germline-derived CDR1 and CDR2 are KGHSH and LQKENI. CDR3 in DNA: TGTGCCAGCTCACCAGGCAGGCAGGGCTACACCTTC. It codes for CASSPGRQGYTF.

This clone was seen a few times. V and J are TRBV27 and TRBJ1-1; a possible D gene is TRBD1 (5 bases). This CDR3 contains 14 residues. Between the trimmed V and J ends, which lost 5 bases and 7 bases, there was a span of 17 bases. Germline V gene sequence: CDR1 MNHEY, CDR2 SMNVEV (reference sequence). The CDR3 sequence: CASSKGGTEIEAFF. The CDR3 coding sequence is TGTGCCAGCAGTAAAGGAGGGACGGAAATTGAAGCTTTCTTT.

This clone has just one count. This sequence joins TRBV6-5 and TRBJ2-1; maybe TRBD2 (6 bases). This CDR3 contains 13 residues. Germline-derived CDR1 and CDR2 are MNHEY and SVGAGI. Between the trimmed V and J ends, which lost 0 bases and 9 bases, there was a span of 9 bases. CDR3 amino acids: CASSYSREAEQFF. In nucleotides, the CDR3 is TGTGCCAGCAGTTACTCGAGGGAGGCTGAGCAGTTCTTC.

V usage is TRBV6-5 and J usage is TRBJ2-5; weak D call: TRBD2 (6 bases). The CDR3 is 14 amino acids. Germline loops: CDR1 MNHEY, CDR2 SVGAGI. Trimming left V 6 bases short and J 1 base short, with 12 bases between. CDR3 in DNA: TGTGCCAGCAGAGAGATGGGGGGCCAAGAGACCCAGTACTTC. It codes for CASREMGGQETQYF.

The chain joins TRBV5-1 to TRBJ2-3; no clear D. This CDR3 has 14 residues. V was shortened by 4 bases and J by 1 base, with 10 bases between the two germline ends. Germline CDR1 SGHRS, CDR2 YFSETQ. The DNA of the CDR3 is TGCGCCAGCAGCCGAAACACCGGCACAGATACGCAGTATTTT. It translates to CASSRNTGTDTQYF.

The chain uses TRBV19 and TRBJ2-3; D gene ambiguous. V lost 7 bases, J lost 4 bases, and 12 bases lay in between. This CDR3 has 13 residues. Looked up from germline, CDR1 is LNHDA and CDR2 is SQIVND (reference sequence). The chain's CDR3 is CASTTRGADTQYF. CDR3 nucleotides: TGTGCCAGTACGACCAGAGGAGCAGATACGCAGTATTTT.

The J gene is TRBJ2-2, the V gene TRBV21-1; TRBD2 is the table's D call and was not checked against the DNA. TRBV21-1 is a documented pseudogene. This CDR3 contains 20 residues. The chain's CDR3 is CASSRQGNSGLAVNTGELFF. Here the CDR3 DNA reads TGTGCCAGCAGCCGTCAGGGTAATTCGGGACTAGCGGTAAACACCGGGGAGCTGTTTTTT.

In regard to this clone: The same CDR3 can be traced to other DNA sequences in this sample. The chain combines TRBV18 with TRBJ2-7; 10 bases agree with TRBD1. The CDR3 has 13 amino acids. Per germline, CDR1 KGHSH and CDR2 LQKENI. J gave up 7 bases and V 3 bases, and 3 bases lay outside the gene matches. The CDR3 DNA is TGTGCCAGCTCACCCGACAGGGGGCGAGAGCAGTACTTC. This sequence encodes CASSPDRGREQYF.

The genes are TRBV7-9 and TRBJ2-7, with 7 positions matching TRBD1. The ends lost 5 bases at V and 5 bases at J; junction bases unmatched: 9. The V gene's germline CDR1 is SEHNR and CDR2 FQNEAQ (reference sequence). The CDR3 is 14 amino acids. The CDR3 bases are TGTGCCAGCAGCCTAGGACAGGTGGGCCACGAGCAGTACTTC. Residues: CASSLGQVGHEQYF.